This entry describes one T cell receptor beta chain. Its antigen is still unknown. Reading from cysteine to phenylalanine, the CDR3 counts 15 amino acids. The CDR3 DNA has 45 bases and is translated from base 1. V is clipped by 5 bases and J by 0 bases, and the sequence between their germline boundaries is 14 bases long. The CDR1 and CDR2 encoded by the germline V gene (reference sequence) are SEHNR and FQNEAQ. The cohort consisted of 600 or so healthy bone marrow donors. Cohort members were all nominally healthy when sampled, although unrecorded immune exposures were likely present. The donor was CMV seronegative and was included in the group of around 320 seronegative cohort members. Every donor gave a peripheral blood sample, and the peripheral blood mononuclear cells from that sample were used for TCR beta sequencing. Genomic DNA was extracted from the blood cell samples with the Qiagen DNeasy Blood Extraction Kit.

These data originate in a study of cytomegalovirus exposure and HLA in healthy donors (dated by TCRdb to the late 2010s). Concerning the study at large: According to an earlier analysis of 550 to 700 of the donors, about 180 million T cells yielded 100 million or so unique TCR beta sequences and about 300 Gb of sequence data. A later analysis re-examined previously published TCR beta repertoires from roughly 720 donors and added high-resolution HLA genotyping to investigate patterns of TCR occurrence. Across around 400 genotyped donors of the cohort, an average of about 240,000 unique TCR beta nucleotide sequences per donor were sequenced, and roughly a sixth of those sequences were non-productive. Both class I and class II loci were covered by HLA typing, at four-digit resolution. All discovery cohort repertoires had been generated using a single sequencing platform. An early release covering over 500 HLA-typed donors comprised about 320 gigabases of sequencing data and tens of millions of unique TCR sequences. In an earlier analysis of several hundred of the donors, high-throughput TCR beta sequencing was used to judge whether each TCR beta V gene segment behaved as functional or pseudogenic. Rather than using new phenotypic data, the later analysis identified candidate immune exposures from TCR beta sequences and from how often those sequences occurred across donors. In a later genetic analysis, genome-wide SNP genotypes for about three fifths of the roughly 670 donors were used, and that subset was treated as a discovery cohort. The study profiled the T cell repertoires of about 640 subjects by immunosequencing and related them to cytomegalovirus serostatus. Among the roughly 410 genotyped donors, approximately 82% belonged to the genetic ancestry cluster associated with self-reported Caucasian donors. In addition to the first cohort of approximately 670 subjects, a separate validation cohort of 130 or so different subjects was used. Several DR-DQ haplotypes were treated as single units for association and clustering because of strong linkage in the cohort. The study was designed to test whether signatures of past pathogen exposure could be identified by cataloging public T cell receptors. Donor age, sex, ethnicity and CMV serostatus were compiled together with the repertoire data. To predict cytomegalovirus infection status, the study combined high-throughput TCR immunosequencing, statistical association of individual TCRs with disease status, and machine learning. Typing coverage varied by locus: about 620-640 donors for A, B, C, DRB1 and DQB1; roughly 520 for DQA1; about 600 for DPA1; 450 to 480 for DPB1. The full study reports these points: Broadly in line with IMGT annotations, most TCR beta V segments showed up in productive rearrangements about 87% or about 30% of the time in an earlier analysis of about 500 of the donors. Linkage disequilibrium might explain the correlated functional status among segregating V segments, but an unknown experimental factor could not be excluded. Compared with the approximately 670-donor mean, donors in an Asian-associated ancestry cluster had fewer N-insertions in productive TCRs, according to a later genetic analysis. A further reported finding was that TCR beta sequences accurately predicted the HLA-A and HLA-B alleles for most subjects in the first cohort. Assigning TCR associations to individual alleles was difficult when HLA alleles, especially DR and DQ, strongly co-occurred. V-gene and J-gene trimming of TCR beta chains was associated with a missense DCLRE1C variant in a later genetic analysis, and the association was replicated in an independent cohort. In a later analysis, 15,000 to 20,000 TCR beta sequences were associated with specific HLA alleles at a false discovery rate of 0.05. The classifier was reported to diagnose cytomegalovirus status with high specificity and sensitivity in both the original cohort and the validation cohort. Because some donors lacked HLA typing at each locus, the association tests relied only on the typed subset. Immune exposure information for the cohort was limited to CMV serostatus. Three of the identified cytomegalovirus-associated TCR beta chains were confirmed in vitro to be specific for cytomegalovirus antigens. The authors suggested that the approach could potentially be generalized to other disease states and immunological phenotypes. The study gave a list of more than 150 TCR beta chains associated with cytomegalovirus. A group of highly shared sequence variants was considered likely to be a technical artifact of the sequencing pipeline. Some IMGT-functional V segments, including TRBV6-2 and TRBV6-3, could not be told apart with the 87-base-pair reads, so those segments were excluded. In a later analysis, TCR association rates were found to vary across HLA loci, with the most associated TCRs seen for DRB1 alleles and the fewest for HLA-C alleles. According to a later analysis, parvovirus B19, influenza, CMV and Epstein-Barr virus appeared linked to several top co-occurrence clusters. Only TCR beta chains were sequenced in this cohort, and the absence of alpha or paired-chain data limited detectable features. About 17 rarely observed V segments, including chromosome 9 orphons, were excluded from the earlier analysis of a few hundred of the donors because counts were too low. Most TCR sequences were seen in very few donors, while some public TCRs were found in many individuals. In a later analysis, HLA-associated TCR beta chains were found to be more clonally expanded and to have lower generation probabilities than equally common non-associated chains. In a later analysis, most CMV-associated TCR beta chains were found to appear HLA-restricted, with HLA associations seemingly driven largely by CMV exposure. The presence/absence analyses assumed that sequencing depth was roughly uniform across donors, and that assumption may not be true.

Libraries were made using the immunoSEQ multiplex PCR assay. A mixture of 60 forward primers for TCR Vbeta segments and 13 reverse primers for TCR Jbeta segments was used in the multiplex PCR. The CDR3 region of rearranged TCR beta genes was amplified from genomic DNA by a multiplex PCR assay. The Illumina HiSeq System was used to sequence the amplified TCR beta libraries as 87-base-pair reads. Concerning the study's data processing: Across the roughly 670 repertoires, a later analysis counted 78 million or so unique TCR beta chains, around 11 million of which were shared by at least two donors. Raw reads were error-corrected and collapsed into unique sequences by a nearest-neighbor algorithm in which closely related sequences were merged to remove PCR and sequencing errors. CDR3 sequences were aligned to IMGT reference sequences to assign V, D and J gene segments. For a sequence to be retained, at least a six-nucleotide match to both a V gene segment and a J gene segment was required. A rearrangement was called productive if the CDR3 had no stop codons and remained in frame with V and J, and every other rearrangement was called non-productive. Following IMGT convention, CDR3 was defined as the stretch from the second conserved V-encoded cysteine to the conserved J-encoded phenylalanine. The earlier analysis of about 610 of the donors excluded sequences that lacked an unambiguous match to a single V gene segment. In an earlier analysis of roughly 500 of the donors, V segments were called functional above 56.7% productive rearrangements and were called segregating when the between-donor standard deviation exceeded 5%. A statistical classification framework was developed to diagnose cytomegalovirus status using the catalog of TCR beta chain sequences. V and J gene assignment, in a later analysis, came from comparing TCR nucleotide sequences with IMGT/GENE-DB human TR gene sequences. Using the TCRdist pipeline, a later analysis assigned CDR3 sequences along with most-parsimonious VDJ recombination scenarios. In a later analysis, each TCR beta chain was defined by its CDR3 amino acid sequence together with its V-gene family, and reads without a unique V-gene family were excluded. As a way to deal with suspected cross-contamination and a sequencing artifact, a later analysis dropped under 600 nucleotide sequences that were highly shared and had low generation probability. A later analysis calculated a clonal expansion index for each public chain from normalized within-repertoire ranks of inferred template counts. A later analysis computed generation probabilities with a VDJ recombination model fitted to out-of-frame rearrangements, and checked the results against IGoR. A later analysis scored TCR-TCR, TCR-HLA and TCR-CMV co-occurrence with hypergeometric tests, applying a repertoire-size bias correction to TCR pairs. False discovery rates were estimated in a later analysis by permuting HLA or CMV assignments 20 times. A later analysis grouped co-occurring TCRs with DBSCAN, adding TCRdist sequence similarity when clustering within HLA-allele-positive subsets. Repertoires with fewer than 30,000 or more than 120,000 public chains, plus five repertoires with anomalous nucleotide sharing, were excluded from co-occurrence clustering. This immuneACCESS table, as held by TCRdb, lists in-frame sequences with V and J called but not all clones. Of the missing ones, under half trace to an unresolved V gene in checked studies; the others have no known cause. V and J calls plus clone size are reproduced from that table; the DNA served to infer D and trimming. This sample's listing comprises tens of thousands of clones. The top ten hold around 0.6% of the sample.

This receptor was obtained from a man aged 50-60 years in good health and CMV-seronegative. The V and J segments used are TRBV7-9 and TRBJ2-7; 6 matching bases give a weak D call of TRBD1. The sample was PBMCs. The CDR3 region reads CASSGRDTSSYEQYF. The DNA sequence follows: TGTGCCAGCAGCGGCCGGGACACGAGCTCCTACGAGCAGTACTTC. The full variable domain, with segments outside the CDR3 supplied by the reference TRBV7-9 and TRBJ2-7 proteins, appears as DTGVSQNPRHKITKRGQNVTFRCDPISEHNRLYWYRQTLGQGPEFLTYFQNEAQLEKSRLLSDRFSAERPKGSFSTLEIQRTEQGDSAMYLCASSGRDTSSYEQYFGPGTRLTVT.